This TCR beta chain was found in a study of blood T cell repertoires in COVID-19. Across the whole study: COVID-19 samples, acute and convalescent, were from the United States, Italy and Spain.

Authors' methods: Reference gene primer amplification yielded estimated nucleated cell counts. Using immunoSEQ multiplex PCR, the repertoire was profiled, and TCRdb retains in-frame clones only, with some absent. V and J calls and clone size come straight from that table; D and trimming were deduced from the DNA. The sample has about 100,000 clones, around 88% seen once; the top ten hold 5%. J lost 7 bases, V lost 3 bases, and 2 bases had no gene match. Per the germline V gene, CDR1 is GTSNPN and CDR2 is SVGIG (reference sequence). The CDR3 is 13 amino acids. The J gene is TRBJ2-2, the V gene TRBV30; 10 bases are shared with TRBD2. The sample was peripheral blood. The TCR was taken from a human donor in a cohort sampled during active COVID-19. CDR3 in DNA: TGTGCCTGGAGGGGACTAGCGAGCGGGGAGCTGTTTTTT. It encodes CAWRGLASGELFF.